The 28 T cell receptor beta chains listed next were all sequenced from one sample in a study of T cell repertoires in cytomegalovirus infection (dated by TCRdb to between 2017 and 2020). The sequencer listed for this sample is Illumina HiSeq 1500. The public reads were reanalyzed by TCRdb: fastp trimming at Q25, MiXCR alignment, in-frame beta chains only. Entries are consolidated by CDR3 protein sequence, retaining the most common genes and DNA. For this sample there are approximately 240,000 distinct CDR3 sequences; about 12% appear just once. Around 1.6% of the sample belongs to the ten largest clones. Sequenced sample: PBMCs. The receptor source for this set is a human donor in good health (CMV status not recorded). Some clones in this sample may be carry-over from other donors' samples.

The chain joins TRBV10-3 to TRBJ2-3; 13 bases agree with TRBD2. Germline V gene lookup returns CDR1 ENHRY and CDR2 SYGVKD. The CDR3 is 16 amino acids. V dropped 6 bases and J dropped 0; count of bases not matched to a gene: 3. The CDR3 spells CAISEGLAGSTDTQYF. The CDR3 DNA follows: TGTGCCATCAGCGAGGGACTAGCGGGGAGCACAGATACGCAGTATTTT.

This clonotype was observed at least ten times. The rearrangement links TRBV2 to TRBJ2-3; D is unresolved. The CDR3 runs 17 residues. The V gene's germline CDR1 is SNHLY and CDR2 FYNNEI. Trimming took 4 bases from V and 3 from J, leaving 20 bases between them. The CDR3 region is CASSGLWTAVGTDTQYF. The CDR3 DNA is TGTGCCAGCAGTGGTTTGTGGACGGCAGTAGGTACAGATACGCAGTATTTT.

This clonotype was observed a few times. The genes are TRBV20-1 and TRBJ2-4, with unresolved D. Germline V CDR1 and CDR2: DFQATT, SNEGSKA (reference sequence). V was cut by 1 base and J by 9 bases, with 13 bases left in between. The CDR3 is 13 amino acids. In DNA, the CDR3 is TGCAGTGCTAGAGGTGGGGATAAAGGCATTCAGTACTTC. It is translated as CSARGGDKGIQYF.

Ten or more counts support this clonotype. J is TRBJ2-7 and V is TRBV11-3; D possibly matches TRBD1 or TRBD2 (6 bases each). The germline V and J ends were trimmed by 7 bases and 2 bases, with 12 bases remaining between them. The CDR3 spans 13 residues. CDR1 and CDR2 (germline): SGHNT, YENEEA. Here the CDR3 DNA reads TGTGCCAGCAACCACCGGGGGCCCTACGAGCAGTACTTC. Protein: CASNHRGPYEQYF.

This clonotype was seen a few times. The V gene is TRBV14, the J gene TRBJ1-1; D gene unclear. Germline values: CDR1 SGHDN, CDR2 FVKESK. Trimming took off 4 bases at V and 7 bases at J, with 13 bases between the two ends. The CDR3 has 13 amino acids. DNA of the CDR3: TGTGCCAGCAGCCCCGAGACGGCCCGTGAAGCTTTCTTT. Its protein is CASSPETAREAFF.

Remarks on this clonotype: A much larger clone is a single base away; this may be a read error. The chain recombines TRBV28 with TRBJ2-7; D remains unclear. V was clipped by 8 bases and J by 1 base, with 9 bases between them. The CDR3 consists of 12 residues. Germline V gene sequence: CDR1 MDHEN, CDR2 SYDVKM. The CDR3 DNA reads TGTGCCAGCCCCAAAATATCCTACGAGCAGTACTTC. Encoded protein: CASPKISYEQYF. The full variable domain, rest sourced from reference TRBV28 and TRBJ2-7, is DVKVTQSSRYLVKRTGEKVFLECVQDMDHENMFWYRQDPGLGLRLIYFSYDVKMKEKGDIPEGYSVSREKKERFSLILESASTNQTSMYLCASPKISYEQYFGPGTRLTVT.

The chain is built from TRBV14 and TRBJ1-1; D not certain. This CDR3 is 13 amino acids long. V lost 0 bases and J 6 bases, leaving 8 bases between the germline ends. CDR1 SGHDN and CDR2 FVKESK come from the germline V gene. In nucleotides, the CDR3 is TGTGCCAGCAGCCAAGATCTTGACTCTGAAGCTTTCTTT. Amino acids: CASSQDLDSEAFF.

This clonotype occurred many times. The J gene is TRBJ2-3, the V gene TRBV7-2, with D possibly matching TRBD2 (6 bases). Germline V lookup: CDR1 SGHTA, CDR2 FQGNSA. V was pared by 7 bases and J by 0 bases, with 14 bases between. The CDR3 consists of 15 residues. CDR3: CASTSRRGSTDTQYF. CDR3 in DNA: TGTGCCAGCACCTCACGGCGGGGCAGCACAGATACGCAGTATTTT.

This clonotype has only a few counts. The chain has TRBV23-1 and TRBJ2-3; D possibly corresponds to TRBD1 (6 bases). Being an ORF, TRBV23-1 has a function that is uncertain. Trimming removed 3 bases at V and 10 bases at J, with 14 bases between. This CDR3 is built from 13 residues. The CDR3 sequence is CASSHSGTRAQYF. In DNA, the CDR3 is TGCGCCAGCAGTCACTCCGGGACAAGGGCGCAGTATTTT.

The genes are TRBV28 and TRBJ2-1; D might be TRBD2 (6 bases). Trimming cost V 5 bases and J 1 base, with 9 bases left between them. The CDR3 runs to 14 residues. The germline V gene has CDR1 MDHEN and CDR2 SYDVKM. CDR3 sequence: CASSMGLSYNEQFF. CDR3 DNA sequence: TGTGCCAGCAGTATGGGACTTTCCTACAATGAGCAGTTCTTC.

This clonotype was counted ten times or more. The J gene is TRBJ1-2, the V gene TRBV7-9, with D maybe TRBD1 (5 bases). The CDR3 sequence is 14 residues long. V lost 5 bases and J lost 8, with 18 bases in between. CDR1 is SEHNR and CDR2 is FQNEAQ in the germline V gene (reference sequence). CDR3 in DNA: TGTGCCAGCAGCGATTCGACGGGGCTAGGGGGCTACACCTTC. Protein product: CASSDSTGLGGYTF.

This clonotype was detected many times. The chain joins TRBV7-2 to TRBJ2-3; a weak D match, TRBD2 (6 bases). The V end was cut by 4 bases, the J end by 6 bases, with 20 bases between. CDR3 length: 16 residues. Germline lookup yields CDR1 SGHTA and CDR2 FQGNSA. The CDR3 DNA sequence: TGTGCCAGCAGCTGGAGGACTACCGCCACACGGGATACGCAGTATTTT. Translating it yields CASSWRTTATRDTQYF.

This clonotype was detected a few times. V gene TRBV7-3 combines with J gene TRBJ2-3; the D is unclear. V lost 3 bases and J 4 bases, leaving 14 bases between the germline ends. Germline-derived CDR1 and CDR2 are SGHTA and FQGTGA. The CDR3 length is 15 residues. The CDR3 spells CASSFSPVGPDTQYF. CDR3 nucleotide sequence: TGTGCCAGCAGCTTCTCCCCTGTCGGCCCAGATACGCAGTATTTT.

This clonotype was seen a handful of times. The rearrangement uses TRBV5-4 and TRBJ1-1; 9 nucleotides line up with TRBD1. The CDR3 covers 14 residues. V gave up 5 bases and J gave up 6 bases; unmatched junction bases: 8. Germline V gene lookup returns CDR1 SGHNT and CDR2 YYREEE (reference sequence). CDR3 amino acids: CASSSTGGLAEAFF. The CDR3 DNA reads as TGTGCCAGCAGTTCGACAGGGGGGCTGGCTGAAGCTTTCTTT.

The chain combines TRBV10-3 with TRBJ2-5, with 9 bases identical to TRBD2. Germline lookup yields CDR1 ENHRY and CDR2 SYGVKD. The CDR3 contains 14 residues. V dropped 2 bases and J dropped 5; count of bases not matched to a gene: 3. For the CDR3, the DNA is TGTGCCATCAGTGAGGCTAGCGGGATGGAGACCCAGTACTTC. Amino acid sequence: CAISEASGMETQYF.

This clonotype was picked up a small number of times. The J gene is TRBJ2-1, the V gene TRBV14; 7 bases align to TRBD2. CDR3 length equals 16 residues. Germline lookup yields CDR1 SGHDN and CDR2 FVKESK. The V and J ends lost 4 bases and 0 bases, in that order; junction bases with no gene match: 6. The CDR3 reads CASSPRTRGSYNEQFF. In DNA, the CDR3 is TGTGCCAGCAGCCCCCGGACTAGAGGCTCCTACAATGAGCAGTTCTTC.

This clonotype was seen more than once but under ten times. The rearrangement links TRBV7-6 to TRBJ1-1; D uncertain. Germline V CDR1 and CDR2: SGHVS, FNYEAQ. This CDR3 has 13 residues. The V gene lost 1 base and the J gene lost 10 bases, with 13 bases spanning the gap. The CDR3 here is CASSLGRQSIAFF. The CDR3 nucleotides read TGTGCCAGCAGCTTAGGAAGGCAGTCGATAGCTTTCTTT.

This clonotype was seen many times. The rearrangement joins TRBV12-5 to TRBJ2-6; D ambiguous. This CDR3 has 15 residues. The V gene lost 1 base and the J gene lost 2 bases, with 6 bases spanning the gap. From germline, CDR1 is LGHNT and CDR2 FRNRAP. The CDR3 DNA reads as TGTGCTAGTGGTTTGGATACCACTGGGGCCAACGTCCTGACTTTC. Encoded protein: CASGLDTTGANVLTF. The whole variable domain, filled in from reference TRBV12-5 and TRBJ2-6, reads DARVTQTPRHKVTEMGQEVTMRCQPILGHNTVFWYRQTMMQGLELLAYFRNRAPLDDSGMPKDRFSAEMPDATLATLKIQPSEPRDSAVYFCASGLDTTGANVLTFGAGSRLTVL.

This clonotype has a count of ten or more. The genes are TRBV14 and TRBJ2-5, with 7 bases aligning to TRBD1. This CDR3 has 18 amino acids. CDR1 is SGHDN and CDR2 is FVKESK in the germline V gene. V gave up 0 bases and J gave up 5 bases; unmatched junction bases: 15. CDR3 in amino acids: CASSQEIRPTGRSETQYF. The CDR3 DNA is TGTGCCAGCAGCCAAGAAATAAGGCCGACAGGGCGGTCGGAGACCCAGTACTTC.

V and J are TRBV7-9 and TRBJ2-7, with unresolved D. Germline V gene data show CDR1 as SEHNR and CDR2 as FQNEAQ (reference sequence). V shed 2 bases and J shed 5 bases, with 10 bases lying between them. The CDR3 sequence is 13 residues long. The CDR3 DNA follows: TGTGCCAGCAGCTTAAGTCAATCGCACGAGCAGTACTTC. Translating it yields CASSLSQSHEQYF.

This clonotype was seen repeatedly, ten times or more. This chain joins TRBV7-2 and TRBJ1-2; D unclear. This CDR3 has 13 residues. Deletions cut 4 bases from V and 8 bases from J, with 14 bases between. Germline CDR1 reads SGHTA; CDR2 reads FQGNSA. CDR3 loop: CASSSDLVLGYTF. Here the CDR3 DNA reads TGTGCCAGCAGCTCGGACCTCGTGTTAGGCTACACCTTC.

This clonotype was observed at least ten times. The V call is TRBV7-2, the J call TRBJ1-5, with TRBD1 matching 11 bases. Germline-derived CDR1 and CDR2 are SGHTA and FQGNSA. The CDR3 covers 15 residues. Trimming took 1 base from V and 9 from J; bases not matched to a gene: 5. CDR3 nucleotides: TGTGCCAGCAGCTTAGAGGGGACAGGGGGTAGGCCCCAGCATTTT. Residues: CASSLEGTGGRPQHF.

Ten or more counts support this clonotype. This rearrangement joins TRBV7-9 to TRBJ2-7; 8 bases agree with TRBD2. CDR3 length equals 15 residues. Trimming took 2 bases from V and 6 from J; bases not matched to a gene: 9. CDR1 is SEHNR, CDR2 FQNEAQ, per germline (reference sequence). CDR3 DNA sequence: TGTGCCAGCAGCTTAACGGCGGGGGGACTCGGCGAGCAGTACTTC. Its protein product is CASSLTAGGLGEQYF.

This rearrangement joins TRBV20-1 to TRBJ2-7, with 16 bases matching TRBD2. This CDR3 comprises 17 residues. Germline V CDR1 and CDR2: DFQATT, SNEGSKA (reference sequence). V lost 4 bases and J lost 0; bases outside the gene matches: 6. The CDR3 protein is CSAIGTSGRASSYEQYF. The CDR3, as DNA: TGCAGTGCTATCGGGACTAGCGGGAGGGCCAGCTCCTACGAGCAGTACTTC.

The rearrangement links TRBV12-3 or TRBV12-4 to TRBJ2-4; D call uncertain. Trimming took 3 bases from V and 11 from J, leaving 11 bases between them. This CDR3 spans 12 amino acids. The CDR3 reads CASSFSRPFQYF. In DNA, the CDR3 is TGTGCCAGCAGTTTCTCAAGGCCTTTTCAGTACTTC.

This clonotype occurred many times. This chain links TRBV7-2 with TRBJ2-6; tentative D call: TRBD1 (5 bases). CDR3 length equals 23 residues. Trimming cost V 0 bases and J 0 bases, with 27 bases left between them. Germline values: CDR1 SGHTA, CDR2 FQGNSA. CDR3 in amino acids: CASSLATTTDPKSQFSGANVLTF. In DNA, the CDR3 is TGTGCCAGCAGCTTAGCTACGACGACAGATCCCAAATCCCAGTTCTCTGGGGCCAACGTCCTGACTTTC.

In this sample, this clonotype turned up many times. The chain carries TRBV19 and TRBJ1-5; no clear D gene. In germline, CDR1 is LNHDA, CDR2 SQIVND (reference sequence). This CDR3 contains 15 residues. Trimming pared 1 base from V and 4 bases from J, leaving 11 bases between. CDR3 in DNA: TGTGCCAGTAGTATAGCCCCGACACCTAATCAGCCCCAGCATTTT. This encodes CASSIAPTPNQPQHF.

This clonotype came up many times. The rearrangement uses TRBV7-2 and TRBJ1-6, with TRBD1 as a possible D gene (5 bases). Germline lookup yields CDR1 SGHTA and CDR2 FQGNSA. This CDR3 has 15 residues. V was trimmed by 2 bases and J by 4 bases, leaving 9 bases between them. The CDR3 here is CASSLHRNYNSPLHF. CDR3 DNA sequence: TGTGCCAGCAGCTTACACAGGAATTATAATTCACCCCTCCACTTT. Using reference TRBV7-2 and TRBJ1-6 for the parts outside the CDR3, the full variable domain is GAGVSQSPSNKVTEKGKDVELRCDPISGHTALYWYRQSLGQGLEFLIYFQGNSAPDKSGLPSDRFSAERTGGSVSTLTIQRTQQEDSAVYLCASSLHRNYNSPLHFGNGTRLTVT.